Listed below are T cell receptor beta chains from one sample, sequenced in a study of regulatory and conventional T cells in RAG deficiency. Sequencing was performed with immunoSEQ multiplex PCR; in TCRdb, only in-frame clones are kept and a portion is missing. The table lists approximately 9,000 clones, more than 80% of them singletons, with over 1% in the top ten. This sample was shared with a second study, whose subject was regulatory T cells.

Input material: Tregs sorted from blood. These receptors all stem from a human donor in good health. CDR3s include the opening cysteine and the closing phenylalanine or tryptophan. Each record gives: J gene, V gene, D gene, CDR3 protein. The D gene is left open where the match is weak.

j_call: TRBJ2-1; v_call: TRBV5-1; d_call: .; cdr3_aa: CASSIHNEQFF
j_call: TRBJ1-5; v_call: TRBV4-2; d_call: .; cdr3_aa: CASSQDRADQPQHF
j_call: TRBJ1-2; v_call: TRBV7-8; d_call: .; cdr3_aa: CASSPANYGYTF
j_call: TRBJ2-1; v_call: TRBV29-1; d_call: .; cdr3_aa: CSVERGNEQFF
j_call: TRBJ1-2; v_call: TRBV19; d_call: .; cdr3_aa: CASSMERGRGYTF
j_call: TRBJ1-5; v_call: TRBV6-1; d_call: .; cdr3_aa: CASSVGSSGGNQPQHF
j_call: TRBJ2-1; v_call: TRBV7-3; d_call: TRBD1; cdr3_aa: CASSSQGGQAGEQFF
j_call: TRBJ2-4; v_call: TRBV15; d_call: .; cdr3_aa: CATSPTSRDIQYF
j_call: TRBJ2-5; v_call: TRBV28; d_call: .; cdr3_aa: CASSLWVQGGGFGTQYF
j_call: TRBJ1-1; v_call: TRBV19; d_call: .; cdr3_aa: CASSPAGSYTEAFF
j_call: TRBJ2-1; v_call: TRBV7-8; d_call: .; cdr3_aa: CASSLPRSDEQFF
j_call: TRBJ1-2; v_call: TRBV2; d_call: .; cdr3_aa: CASSAQIYGYTF
j_call: TRBJ1-1; v_call: TRBV13; d_call: .; cdr3_aa: CASSFRRVFEAFF
j_call: TRBJ1-2; v_call: TRBV5-1; d_call: .; cdr3_aa: CASSSFDGYTF
j_call: TRBJ1-5; v_call: TRBV28; d_call: TRBD1; cdr3_aa: CASSYRPGQGRSQPQHF
j_call: TRBJ1-5; v_call: TRBV2; d_call: .; cdr3_aa: CASRSIRGSNQPQHF
j_call: TRBJ2-3; v_call: TRBV7-9; d_call: .; cdr3_aa: CASSLSDTQYF
j_call: TRBJ2-5; v_call: TRBV2; d_call: TRBD2; cdr3_aa: CASSGRVAGGQIQETQYF
j_call: TRBJ1-6; v_call: TRBV18; d_call: TRBD1; cdr3_aa: CASSPKGQENSPLHF
j_call: TRBJ2-1; v_call: TRBV11-2; d_call: .; cdr3_aa: CASSLGSRSSYNEQFF
j_call: TRBJ1-3; v_call: TRBV5-5; d_call: .; cdr3_aa: CASSYVPGHVAGNTIYF
j_call: TRBJ1-3; v_call: TRBV6-5; d_call: .; cdr3_aa: CASSYSNKGGDTIYF
j_call: TRBJ1-6; v_call: TRBV6-5; d_call: .; cdr3_aa: CASSYQVPGSPLHF
j_call: TRBJ2-6; v_call: TRBV7-9; d_call: .; cdr3_aa: CASSVTHRVGANVLTF
j_call: TRBJ2-3; v_call: TRBV5-6; d_call: TRBD1; cdr3_aa: CASSLEGGWEDTQYF
j_call: TRBJ1-5; v_call: TRBV21-1; d_call: .; cdr3_aa: CASSTFSTTGQVNSNQPQHF
j_call: TRBJ1-4; v_call: TRBV4-1; d_call: TRBD1; cdr3_aa: CASSQGDRRTNEKLFF
j_call: TRBJ1-2; v_call: TRBV7-8; d_call: TRBD1; cdr3_aa: CATSPHRGNNYGYTF
j_call: TRBJ1-5; v_call: TRBV6-5; d_call: .; cdr3_aa: CASSDLSKDQPQHF
j_call: TRBJ2-7; v_call: TRBV18; d_call: .; cdr3_aa: CASSPTRAGDGGHEQYF
j_call: TRBJ1-5; v_call: TRBV11-3; d_call: .; cdr3_aa: CASSATISSGPHSNQPQHF
j_call: TRBJ1-4; v_call: TRBV18; d_call: TRBD1; cdr3_aa: CASSQTEGAGEKLFF
j_call: TRBJ1-5; v_call: TRBV19; d_call: .; cdr3_aa: CASSTRDTNQPQHF
j_call: TRBJ1-1; v_call: TRBV11-2; d_call: .; cdr3_aa: CASSLDGSRSEAFF
j_call: TRBJ1-1; v_call: TRBV7-9; d_call: .; cdr3_aa: CASSPRSEAFF
j_call: TRBJ1-1; v_call: TRBV14; d_call: .; cdr3_aa: CASSQTAEAFF
j_call: TRBJ2-7; v_call: TRBV5-1; d_call: TRBD1; cdr3_aa: CASSIRTGNDEQYF
j_call: TRBJ2-5; v_call: TRBV5-1; d_call: TRBD1; cdr3_aa: CASSLGQGSQETQYF
j_call: TRBJ2-7; v_call: TRBV15; d_call: TRBD1; cdr3_aa: CATSRAGGRSSYEQYF
j_call: TRBJ1-2; v_call: TRBV6-1; d_call: .; cdr3_aa: CASSQRTSYGYTF
j_call: TRBJ2-5; v_call: TRBV5-1; d_call: .; cdr3_aa: CASRGEGETQYF
j_call: TRBJ1-6; v_call: TRBV27; d_call: TRBD1; cdr3_aa: CASLKGGAGNSPLHF
j_call: TRBJ2-1; v_call: TRBV19; d_call: TRBD1; cdr3_aa: CASSILTGGGNYEQFF
j_call: TRBJ2-7; v_call: TRBV27; d_call: .; cdr3_aa: CASKGQGFHEQYF
j_call: TRBJ2-1; v_call: TRBV29-1; d_call: .; cdr3_aa: CSVAPLSSYSYNEQFF
j_call: TRBJ2-3; v_call: TRBV6-1; d_call: .; cdr3_aa: CASSEDRGRTDTQYF
j_call: TRBJ1-2; v_call: TRBV6-5; d_call: .; cdr3_aa: CASSSPPGSANYGYTF
j_call: TRBJ1-1; v_call: TRBV2; d_call: TRBD1; cdr3_aa: CASQRDRGFTEAFF
j_call: TRBJ2-1; v_call: TRBV7-2; d_call: .; cdr3_aa: CASSLGLSYNEQFF
j_call: TRBJ2-7; v_call: TRBV5-1; d_call: .; cdr3_aa: CASSERPLSSEQYF
j_call: TRBJ2-3; v_call: TRBV7-2; d_call: .; cdr3_aa: CASSPHPNSGTQYF
j_call: TRBJ1-3; v_call: TRBV7-6; d_call: .; cdr3_aa: CASSFNRGNTIYF
j_call: TRBJ2-1; v_call: TRBV7-6; d_call: .; cdr3_aa: CASSDPRTSEMNEQFF
j_call: TRBJ2-1; v_call: TRBV27; d_call: .; cdr3_aa: CASSSPRNRLGNEQFF
j_call: TRBJ2-7; v_call: TRBV7-9; d_call: .; cdr3_aa: CASSGRGGSEEQYF
j_call: TRBJ2-7; v_call: TRBV7-2; d_call: TRBD1; cdr3_aa: CASSQARTGSYEQYF
j_call: TRBJ1-2; v_call: TRBV11-1; d_call: .; cdr3_aa: CASSLGAGYGYTF
j_call: TRBJ2-5; v_call: TRBV27; d_call: TRBD2; cdr3_aa: CSSMLAGVIGGTQYF
j_call: TRBJ1-1; v_call: TRBV7-2; d_call: .; cdr3_aa: CASSLPTMNTEAFF
j_call: TRBJ1-3; v_call: TRBV19; d_call: .; cdr3_aa: CASSPTVTGNTIYF